This paragraph reports one T cell receptor (beta chain). No antigen is known for it. The data were obtained in a study of T cell responses to AZD1222 COVID-19 vaccine. Study in general: Second-dose timings of about 4 or about 12 weeks were pooled. Study-wide points: Only a handful of people who got AZD1222 tested seropositive at baseline. White British ancestry dominated among donors, who included more females, and clonal diversity was possibly underestimated.

Some clones are missing from TCRdb's copy, which holds only in-frame ones; the method was immunoSEQ multiplex PCR. Here the sample spans roughly 150,000 clones, 70% to 90% being singletons. J gave up 7 bases and V 0 bases, and 10 bases lay outside the gene matches. Germline loops: CDR1 LGHDT, CDR2 YNNKEL (reference sequence). There are 17 residues in the CDR3. The sequencing here drew on peripheral blood, taken on day 0 of AZD1222 vaccination. The sequence came from an adult in good health. This chain connects TRBV3-1 (or the pseudogene TRBV3-2) to TRBJ1-5; 9 bases are shared with TRBD1. The CDR3 DNA reads TGTGCCAGCAGCCAAGATGGGGTTGGGACAGGGATGCAGCCCCAGCATTTT. Its translation: CASSQDGVGTGMQPQHF.